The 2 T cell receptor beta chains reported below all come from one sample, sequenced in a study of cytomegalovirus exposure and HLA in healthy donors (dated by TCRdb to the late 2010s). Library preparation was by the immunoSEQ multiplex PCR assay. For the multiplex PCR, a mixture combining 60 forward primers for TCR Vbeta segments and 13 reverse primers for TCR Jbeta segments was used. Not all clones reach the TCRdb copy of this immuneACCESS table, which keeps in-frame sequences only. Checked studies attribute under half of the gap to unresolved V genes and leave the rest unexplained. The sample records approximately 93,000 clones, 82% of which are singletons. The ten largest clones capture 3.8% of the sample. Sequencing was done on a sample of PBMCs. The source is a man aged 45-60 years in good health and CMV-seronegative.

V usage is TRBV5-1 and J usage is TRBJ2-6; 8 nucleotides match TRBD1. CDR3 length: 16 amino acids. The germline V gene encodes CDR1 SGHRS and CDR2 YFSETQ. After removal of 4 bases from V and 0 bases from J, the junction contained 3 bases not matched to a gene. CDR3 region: CASSPGGLSGANVLTF. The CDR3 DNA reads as TGCGCCAGCAGCCCAGGGGGCCTCTCTGGGGCCAACGTCCTGACTTTC.

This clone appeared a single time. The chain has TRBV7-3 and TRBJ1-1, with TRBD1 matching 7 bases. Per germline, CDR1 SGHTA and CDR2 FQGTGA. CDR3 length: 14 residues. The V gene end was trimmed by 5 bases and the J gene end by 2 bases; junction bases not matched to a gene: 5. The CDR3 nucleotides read TGTGCCAGCAGCCCCGACAGGGAAAACACTGAAGCTTTCTTT. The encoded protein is CASSPDRENTEAFF.